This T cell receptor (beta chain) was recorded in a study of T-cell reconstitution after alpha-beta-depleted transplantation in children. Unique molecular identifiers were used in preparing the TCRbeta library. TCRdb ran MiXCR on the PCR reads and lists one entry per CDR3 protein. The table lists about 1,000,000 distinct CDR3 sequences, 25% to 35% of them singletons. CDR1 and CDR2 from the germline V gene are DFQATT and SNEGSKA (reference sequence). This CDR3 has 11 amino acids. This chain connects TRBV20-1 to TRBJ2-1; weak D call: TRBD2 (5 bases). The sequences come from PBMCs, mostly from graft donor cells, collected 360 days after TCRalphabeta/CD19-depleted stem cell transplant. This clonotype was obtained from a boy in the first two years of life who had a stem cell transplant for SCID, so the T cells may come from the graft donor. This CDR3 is CRGEGGNEQFF. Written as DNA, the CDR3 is TGCCGTGGTGAGGGTGGGAATGAGCAGTTCTTC.